This T cell receptor (beta chain) was captured in a study of cytomegalovirus exposure and HLA in healthy donors. Points from the study as a whole: Overall, 164 TCR beta chains were annotated as cytomegalovirus-associated. In vitro, three CMV-associated chains proved specific for CMV antigens. Both high specificity and high sensitivity reportedly marked the classifier's diagnosis of cytomegalovirus status.

Germline assignment: CDR1 SGHVS and CDR2 FQNEAQ. Trimming removed 3 bases at V and 1 base at J, with 18 bases between. The CDR3 spans 17 residues. Some clones are missing from TCRdb's copy, which holds only in-frame ones; the method was immunoSEQ multiplex PCR. The sample shows about 140,000 clones, roughly nine tenths of them seen only once. The donors belonged to the roughly 110-subject validation cohort, separate from the approximately 670-subject first cohort. As regards this clone: Its target is not known.

The material sequenced was PBMCs. This sequence originates from a man aged 18-30 years in good health and CMV-seronegative. V and J are TRBV7-8 and TRBJ1-2; perhaps TRBD1 as D (6 bases). The CDR3 spells CASSFTHVRGGNYGYTF. CDR3 coding DNA: TGTGCCAGCAGCTTTACCCACGTTAGAGGGGGTAACTATGGCTACACCTTC.